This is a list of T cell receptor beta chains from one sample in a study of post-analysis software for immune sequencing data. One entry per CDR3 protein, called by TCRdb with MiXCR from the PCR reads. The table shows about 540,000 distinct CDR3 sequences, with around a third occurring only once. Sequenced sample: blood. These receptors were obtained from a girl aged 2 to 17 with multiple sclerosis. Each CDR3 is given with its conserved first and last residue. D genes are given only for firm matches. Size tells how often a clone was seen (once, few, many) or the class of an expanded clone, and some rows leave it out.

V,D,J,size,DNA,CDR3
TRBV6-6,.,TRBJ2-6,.,TGTGCCGGCAGTTTGGAAGGGTCTGGGGCCAACGTCCTGACTTTC,CAGSLEGSGANVLTF
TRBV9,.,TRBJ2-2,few,TGTGCCAGCAGCGTAGTGGACCAGGGCACCGGGGAGCTGTTTTTT,CASSVVDQGTGELFF
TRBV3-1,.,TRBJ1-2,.,TGTGCCAGCAGCCAAGATCGAGGAGGGAAGGCTAACTATGGCTACACCTTC,CASSQDRGGKANYGYTF
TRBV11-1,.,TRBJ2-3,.,TGTGCCAGCAGCCCCTTACCCTTCACAGATACGCAGTATTTT,CASSPLPFTDTQYF
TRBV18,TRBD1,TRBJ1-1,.,TGTGCCAGCTCACCATTGGACAGGGGGTCCACTGAAGCTTTCTTT,CASSPLDRGSTEAFF
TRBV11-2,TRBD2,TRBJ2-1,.,TGTGCCAGCAGCTTAGATGGTGCGGGGGGAACCTACAATGAGCAGTTCTTC,CASSLDGAGGTYNEQFF
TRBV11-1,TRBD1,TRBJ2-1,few,TGTGCCAGCAGCTCGGCAGGGGGTCGCAATGAGCAGTTCTTC,CASSSAGGRNEQFF
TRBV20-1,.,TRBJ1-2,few,TGCAGTGGTCGGCCTGGCTACACCTTC,CSGRPGYTF
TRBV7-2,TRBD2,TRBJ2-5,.,TGTGCCAGCAGCTTGTCAGCGGGGCGCGAGACCCAGTACTTC,CASSLSAGRETQYF
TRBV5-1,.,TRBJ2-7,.,TGCGCCAGCAGCTTGGAAGATGAGCAGTACTTC,CASSLEDEQYF
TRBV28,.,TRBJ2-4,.,TGTGCCAGCAGTACCGCCCAGGGGGGAAGGGAGTACTTC,CASSTAQGGREYF
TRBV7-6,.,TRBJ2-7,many,TGTGCCAGCAGCTCTAACGTCGGCGAGCAGTACTTC,CASSSNVGEQYF
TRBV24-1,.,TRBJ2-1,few,TGTGCCACCAGTGATTTGCAGGGGGGTACGCAGTTCTTC,CATSDLQGGTQFF
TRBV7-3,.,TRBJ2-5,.,TGTGCCAGCAGCCAAACGGGCCTACTAGGACGTAGAGGCGAGACCCAGTACTTC,CASSQTGLLGRRGETQYF
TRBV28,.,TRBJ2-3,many,TGTGCCAGCAGTTACCTGGCAGATACGCAGTATTTT,CASSYLADTQYF
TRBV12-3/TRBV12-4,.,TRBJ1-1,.,TGTGCCAGCAGTTTAAGCCATACTGAAGCTTTCTTT,CASSLSHTEAFF
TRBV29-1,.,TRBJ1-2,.,TGCAGCGTTGTCAGACAGGACTATGGCTACACCTTC,CSVVRQDYGYTF
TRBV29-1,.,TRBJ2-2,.,TGCAGCTCTACCCCTCCAGTCGGGGCCGGGGAGCTGTTTTTT,CSSTPPVGAGELFF
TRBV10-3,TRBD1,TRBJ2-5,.,TGTGCCACGTGCCGGGACAGGGGATTTTTGGAGACCCAGTACTTC,CATCRDRGFLETQYF
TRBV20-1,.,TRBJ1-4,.,TGCAGTGCTACCGAGGGCGCAACTAATGAAAAACTGTTTTTT,CSATEGATNEKLFF
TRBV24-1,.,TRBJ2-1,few,TGTGCCACCACCCTGCGAGGGTATGACTACAATGAGCAGTTCTTC,CATTLRGYDYNEQFF
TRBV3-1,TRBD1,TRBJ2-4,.,TGTGCCAGCAGCCAAGGGGGGACAGGGGGCCGTGAGCAGTACTTC,CASSQGGTGGREQYF
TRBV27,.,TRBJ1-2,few,TGTGCCAGCAGTTTAGGCCAGATAGTATCACCGAGGGTCGGTTCGCCTGGCTACACCTTC,CASSLGQIVSPRVGSPGYTF
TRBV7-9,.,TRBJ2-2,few,TGTGCCAGCAGCTTAGCTGGGCCCGTCACCGGGGAGCTGTTTTTT,CASSLAGPVTGELFF